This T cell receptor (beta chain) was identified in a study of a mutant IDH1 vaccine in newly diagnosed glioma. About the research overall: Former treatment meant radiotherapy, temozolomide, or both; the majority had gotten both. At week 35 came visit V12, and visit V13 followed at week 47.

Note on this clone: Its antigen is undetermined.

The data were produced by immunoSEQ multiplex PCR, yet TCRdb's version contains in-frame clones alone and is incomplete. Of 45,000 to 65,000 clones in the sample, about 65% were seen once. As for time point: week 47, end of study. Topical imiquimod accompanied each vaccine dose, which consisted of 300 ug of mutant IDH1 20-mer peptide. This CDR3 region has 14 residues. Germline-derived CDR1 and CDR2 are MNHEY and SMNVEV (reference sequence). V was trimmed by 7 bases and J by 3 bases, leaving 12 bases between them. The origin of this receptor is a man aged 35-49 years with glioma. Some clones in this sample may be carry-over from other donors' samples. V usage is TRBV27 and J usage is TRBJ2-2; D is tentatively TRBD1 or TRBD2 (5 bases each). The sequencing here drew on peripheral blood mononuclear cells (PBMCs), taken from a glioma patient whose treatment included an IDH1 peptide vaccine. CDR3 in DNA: TGTGCCAGCAAGGGACCCTGGGACACCGGGGAGCTGTTTTTT. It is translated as CASKGPWDTGELFF.